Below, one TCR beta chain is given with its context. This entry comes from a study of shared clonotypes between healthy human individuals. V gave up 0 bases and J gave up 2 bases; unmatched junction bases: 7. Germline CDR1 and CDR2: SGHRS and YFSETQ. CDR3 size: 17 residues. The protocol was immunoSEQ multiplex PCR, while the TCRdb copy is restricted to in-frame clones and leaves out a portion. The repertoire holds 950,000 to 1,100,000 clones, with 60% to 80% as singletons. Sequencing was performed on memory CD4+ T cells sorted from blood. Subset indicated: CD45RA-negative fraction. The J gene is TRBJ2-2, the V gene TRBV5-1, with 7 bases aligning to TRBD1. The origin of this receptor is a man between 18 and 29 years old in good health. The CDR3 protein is CASSLGPRQGNTGELFF. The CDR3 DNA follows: TGCGCCAGCAGCTTGGGCCCTAGACAGGGTAACACCGGGGAGCTGTTTTTT.